This entry features one T cell receptor (beta chain) sequence. This clone was seen a handful of times. The antigen it recognizes is unknown. No clone much larger than this one lies a single base away; base qualities are absent. The data derive from a study of PD-L1 blockade in urothelial cancer (dated by TCRdb to about 2017). Background on the whole study: All patients started therapy around 2014 and received atezolizumab 1,200 mg intravenously every 3 weeks. Twenty-five of 29 patients were identified as males with urothelial cancer of bladder origin, and a prior smoking history was reported by 18 of 29 patients. An ECOG performance status of 0 or 1 was recorded for the patients, and 0 to 3 prior chemotherapy regimens had been received by the patients. Blood samples were analyzed 3 weeks after the start of treatment (second dose) and 6 weeks after the start of treatment. Blood samples yielded a median of around 150,000 T cells and tens of thousands of unique TCRs, with median clonality approximately 0.08. An exploratory multi-omic analysis was conducted of the somatic, immune and clinical correlates of response to PD-L1 blockade with atezolizumab in urothelial cancer. Pretreatment tumor samples, along with matched peripheral blood collected serially before and after atezolizumab treatment, underwent TCR sequencing. Durable clinical benefit was defined as a progression-free survival longer than 6 months, and TCR features were additionally tested against progression-free survival and overall survival. In the same patients, pretreatment tumors underwent whole exome sequencing and RNA sequencing in addition to TCR sequencing. Durable clinical benefit was achieved by nine patients and was not achieved by 20 patients. Pretreatment blood TCR-seq was available for under 35 patients, at least one posttreatment blood collection was obtained for roughly 24 patients, and tumor TCR-seq was available for roughly 24 patients. Beyond this particular receptor, the publication reports: Greater expansion of tumor-associated TCR clones in peripheral blood 3 weeks after the start of treatment was observed in patients with durable benefit (n of about 21, p = 0.022). Because the sample size was small (n ≈ 30) and many exploratory analyses were performed, the results are intended to be hypothesis-generating. Improved progression-free and overall survival was associated with having pretreatment peripheral blood TCR clonality below the median.

Trimming removed 9 bases from V and 4 bases from J, leaving 12 bases between the germline ends. CDR1 and CDR2 (WNHNN, SYGVQD) derive from the germline V gene (reference sequence). There are 13 amino acids in the CDR3, from cysteine to phenylalanine inclusive. Kept here is only the CDR3 DNA, which spans 39 bases and is read in frame from base 1. The time point label, as the study defines it: peripheral blood 6 weeks after treatment start. The cohort included 25 to 30 patients with locally advanced or metastatic urothelial carcinoma who were treated at Memorial Sloan Kettering on a trial protocol. Peripheral blood mononuclear cells were collected pretreatment and during treatment, with between 1 and 8 total time points per patient. The Qiagen DNeasy Blood extraction kit was used to purify genomic DNA from total PBMCs and tumor samples. PBMCs were collected pretreatment and during treatment and were isolated and stored as previously described.

Synthetic TCR analog templates were spiked into each PCR so that absolute template abundance could be estimated from read counts. The immunoSEQ assay was used to amplify TCRbeta CDR3 regions from genomic DNA with bias-controlled V and J gene primers. Sequencing of rearranged TCRbeta segments was performed at approximately 20X coverage. Per the source publication's procedure: Clustering was used to correct sequencing errors, and CDR3s were annotated against IMGT so that V, D and J genes could be assigned. Only productive TCRbeta rearrangements were used in downstream analyses, excluding out-of-frame or stop-codon sequences. Clonality was calculated as one minus the Shannon entropy normalized by the log of the number of unique productive sequences. Fisher's exact test with Benjamini-Hochberg correction, at a threshold of adjusted p below 0.01, was used to find clones that differed between time points or between blood and tumor. In TCRdb, the immuneACCESS table is reduced to in-frame sequences with V and J assigned. These tables do not hold every clone; where another copy was compared, an unresolved V gene accounts for under half, and the others remain unexplained. That table gives V, J and clone size, and the DNA gave D and trimming. For this sample the table gives around 110,000 clones, of which around 88% were detected only once. More than 1.5% of the sample is held by the ten biggest clonotypes.

Here the sequenced sample was PBMCs, taken around atezolizumab (anti-PD-L1) treatment. The clonotype originates from a man aged 55 to 70 with urothelial cancer. The sequence links TRBV10-1 to TRBJ2-2; perhaps TRBD1 is the D gene, with 5 bases matching. The CDR3 here reads CASKQGGTGELFF. The nucleotide sequence reads as follows: TGCGCCAGTAAGCAGGGCGGCACCGGGGAGCTGTTTTTT.